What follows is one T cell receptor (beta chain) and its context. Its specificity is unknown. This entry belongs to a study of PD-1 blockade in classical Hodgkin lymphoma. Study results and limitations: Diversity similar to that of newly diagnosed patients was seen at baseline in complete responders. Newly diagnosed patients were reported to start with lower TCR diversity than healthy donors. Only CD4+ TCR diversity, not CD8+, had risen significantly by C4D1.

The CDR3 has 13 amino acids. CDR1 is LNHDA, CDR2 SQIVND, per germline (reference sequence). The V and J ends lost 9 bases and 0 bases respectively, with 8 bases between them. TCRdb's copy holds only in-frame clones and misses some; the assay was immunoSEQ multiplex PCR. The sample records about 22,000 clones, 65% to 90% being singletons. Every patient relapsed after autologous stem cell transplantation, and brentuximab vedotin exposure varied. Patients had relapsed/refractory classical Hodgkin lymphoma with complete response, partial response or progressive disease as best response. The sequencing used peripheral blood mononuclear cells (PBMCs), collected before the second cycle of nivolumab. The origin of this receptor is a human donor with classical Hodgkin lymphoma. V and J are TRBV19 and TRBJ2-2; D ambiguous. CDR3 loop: CASANPNTGELFF. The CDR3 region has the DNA TGTGCCAGCGCGAATCCGAACACCGGGGAGCTGTTTTTT.